Listed here are 13 T cell receptor beta chains from one sample, sequenced in a study of OX40 agonist ivuxolimab in advanced cancers. The table came from immunoSEQ multiplex PCR; TCRdb's copy has only in-frame clones and leaves some out. The sample contains over 55,000 clones, around 84% of which appear only once. The input for sequencing was CD4+ or CD8+ T cells sorted from blood, taken in a trial of the OX40 agonist ivuxolimab. The receptors originated from an adult with an advanced solid tumor such as melanoma, head and neck, liver or kidney cancer.

This clone turned up a few times. CDR3 protein: CASSPLGGTDTQYF. In DNA, the CDR3 is TGCGCCAGCAGCCCACTTGGAGGGACAGATACGCAGTATTTT. The rearrangement joins TRBV4-1 to TRBJ2-3; weak D call: TRBD2 (6 bases). Germline V gene lookup returns CDR1 MGHRA and CDR2 YSYEKL. The CDR3 is 14 residues long. V lost 4 bases and J lost 3, with 11 bases in between.

The chain recombines TRBV7-2 with TRBJ2-2; TRBD2 might be the D (5 bases). The germline gives CDR1 SGHTA, CDR2 FQGNSA. V was cut by 1 base and J by 7 bases, with 13 bases left in between. The CDR3 loop spans 15 amino acids. The CDR3 reads CASSLGRLLNGELFF. CDR3 DNA sequence: TGTGCCAGCAGCTTAGGGAGACTACTAAACGGGGAGCTGTTTTTT.

Only one count was recorded for this clone. This rearrangement joins TRBV7-2 to TRBJ2-1; D unclear. Trimming removed 1 base at V and 9 bases at J, with 4 bases between. CDR3 length: 11 residues. From germline, CDR1 is SGHTA and CDR2 FQGNSA. The CDR3 reads CASSLVAEQFF. CDR3 DNA: TGTGCCAGCAGCTTAGTAGCTGAGCAGTTCTTC.

This chain joins TRBV14 and TRBJ2-3; 8 nucleotides match TRBD1. Germline V gene lookup returns CDR1 SGHDN and CDR2 FVKESK. The CDR3 length is 15 residues. The V segment lost 3 bases and the J segment 2 bases; nucleotides outside the gene matches: 4. As DNA, the CDR3 is TGTGCCAGCAGCCAGAGGGGACAGGACACAGATACGCAGTATTTT. It yields the protein CASSQRGQDTDTQYF.

This clone was recorded many times. The CDR3 spells CASSYREGEQFF. CDR3 coding DNA: TGTGCCAGCAGTTACCGGGAGGGTGAGCAGTTCTTC. The chain couples TRBV27 to TRBJ2-1; the match to TRBD2 covers 8 bases. CDR1 and CDR2 (germline): MNHEY, SMNVEV (reference sequence). The CDR3 consists of 12 residues. With 4 bases clipped from V and 9 bases from J, the junction kept 2 bases outside the gene matches.

With respect to this clone: The junction departs from the called germline gene at one end, perhaps through a read error. CDR3 DNA sequence: TGCGCCGGCAGCTTCACAGGGCTGAACACTGAAGCTTTCTTT. Translation: CAGSFTGLNTEAFF. The V and J genes are TRBV5-1 and TRBJ1-1; the D gene is possibly TRBD1 (6 bases). The CDR3 sequence is 14 residues long. The germline V gene has CDR1 SGHRS and CDR2 YFSETQ.

About this clone: At one boundary the junction diverges from the germline segment, which might be a read error. The chain employs TRBV2 and TRBJ2-7, with a weak D call TRBD1 (5 bases). Germline V gives CDR1 SNHLY, CDR2 FYNNEI. This CDR3 region has 13 residues. The CDR3 region is CASSPFPGQPKDF. Written as DNA, the CDR3 is TGTGCCAGCAGTCCTTTTCCAGGGCAGCCCAAGGACTTC.

This chain connects TRBV19 to TRBJ1-1, with TRBD1 matching 9 bases. Germline lookup yields CDR1 LNHDA and CDR2 SQIVND (reference sequence). The CDR3 spans 14 residues. With V trimmed by 1 base and J by 9 bases, 6 bases remained unmatched. In DNA, the CDR3 is TGTGCCAGTAGTATAGGGTGGACAGGGGACAAAGCTTTCTTT. It is translated as CASSIGWTGDKAFF. The entire variable domain, with the rest obtained from reference TRBV19 and TRBJ1-1, is as follows: DGGITQSPKYLFRKEGQNVTLSCEQNLNHDAMYWYRQDPGQGLRLIYYSQIVNDFQKGDIAEGYSVSREKKESFPLTVTSAQKNPTAFYLCASSIGWTGDKAFFGQGTRLTVV.

V is TRBV19 and J is TRBJ2-2, with 8 bases fitting TRBD1. The CDR3 is made up of 14 amino acids. The ends lost 8 bases at V and 4 bases at J; junction bases unmatched: 6. Per the germline V gene, CDR1 is LNHDA and CDR2 is SQIVND (reference sequence). The CDR3 is CASRRQGTTGELFF. CDR3 coding DNA: TGTGCCAGTCGACGACAGGGGACCACCGGGGAGCTGTTTTTT. The full variable domain, completed using reference TRBV19 and TRBJ2-2, is DGGITQSPKYLFRKEGQNVTLSCEQNLNHDAMYWYRQDPGQGLRLIYYSQIVNDFQKGDIAEGYSVSREKKESFPLTVTSAQKNPTAFYLCASRRQGTTGELFFGEGSRLTVL.

V is TRBV5-6 and J is TRBJ2-7; possible D gene TRBD2, 5 bases. Germline V CDR1 and CDR2: SGHDT, YYEEEE. Trimming left V 0 bases short and J 5 bases short, with 12 bases between. The CDR3 has 14 residues. DNA of the CDR3: TGTGCCAGCAGCTTGGGTCGAGCGGAGGACGAGCAGTACTTC. Protein product: CASSLGRAEDEQYF. Filled out from reference TRBV5-6 and TRBJ2-7, the complete variable domain reads DAGVTQSPTHLIKTRGQQVTLRCSPKSGHDTVSWYQQALGQGPQFIFQYYEEEERQRGNFPDRFSGHQFPNYSSELNVNALLLGDSALYLCASSLGRAEDEQYFGPGTRLTVT.

V usage is TRBV6-1 and J usage is TRBJ2-7, with 10 positions matching TRBD1. Trimming took 1 base from V and 2 from J; bases not matched to a gene: 5. The CDR3 is made up of 16 amino acids. The germline CDR1 and CDR2 sequences are MNHNS and SASEGT. The CDR3 region is CASSEGTGGFTYEQYF. For the CDR3, the DNA is TGTGCCAGCAGTGAAGGGACAGGGGGATTTACCTACGAGCAGTACTTC.

About this clone: Germline and junction disagree at one end, which may indicate a read error. The rearrangement joins TRBV5-3 to TRBJ2-7; a possible D gene is TRBD2 (5 bases). TRBV5-3 is filed as an ORF, its function uncertain. The CDR3 covers 14 residues. Here the CDR3 reads CASSLRGSDYEQYF. The CDR3 bases are TGTGCCAGCAGCTTGAGAGGGAGTGATTACGAGCAGTACTTC.

This clone was recorded once. The chain combines TRBV14 with TRBJ1-5; D is ambiguous. This CDR3 is 13 amino acids long. V was shortened by 5 bases and J by 9 bases, with 14 bases between the two germline ends. The germline gives CDR1 SGHDN, CDR2 FVKESK. The CDR3 is CASSSFAEGPQHF. The CDR3 DNA is TGTGCCAGCAGCTCATTCGCCGAAGGGCCCCAGCATTTT.